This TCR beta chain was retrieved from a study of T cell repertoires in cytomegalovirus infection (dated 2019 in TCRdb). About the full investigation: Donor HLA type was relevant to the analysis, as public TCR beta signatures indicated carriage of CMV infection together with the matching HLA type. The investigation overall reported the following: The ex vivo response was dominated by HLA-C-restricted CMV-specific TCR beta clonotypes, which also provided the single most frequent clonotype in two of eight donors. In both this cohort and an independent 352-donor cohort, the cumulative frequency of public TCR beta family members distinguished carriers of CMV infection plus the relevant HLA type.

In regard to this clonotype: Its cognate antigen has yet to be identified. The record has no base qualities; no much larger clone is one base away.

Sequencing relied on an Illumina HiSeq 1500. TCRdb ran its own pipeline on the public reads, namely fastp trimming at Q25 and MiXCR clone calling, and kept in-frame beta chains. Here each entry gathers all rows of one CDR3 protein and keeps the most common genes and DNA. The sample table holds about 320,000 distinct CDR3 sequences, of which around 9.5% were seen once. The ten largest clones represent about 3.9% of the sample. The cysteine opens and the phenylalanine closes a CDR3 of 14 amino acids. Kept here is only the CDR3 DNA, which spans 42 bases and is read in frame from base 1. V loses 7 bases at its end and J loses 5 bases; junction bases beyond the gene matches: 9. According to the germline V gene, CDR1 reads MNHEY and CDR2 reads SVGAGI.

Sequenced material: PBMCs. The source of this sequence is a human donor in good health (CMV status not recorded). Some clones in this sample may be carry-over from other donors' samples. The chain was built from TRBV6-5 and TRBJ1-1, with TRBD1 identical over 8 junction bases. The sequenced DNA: TGTGCCAGCACCCAGGGGGCGTCTGGGACTGAAGCTTTCTTT. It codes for CASTQGASGTEAFF.